This T cell receptor (beta chain) is from a study of molecular identifiers for immune sequencing clone quantification. Study-level findings and limits: Underestimated sizes of highly expanded clones could result from identical TCR molecules that share a barcode.

As to this clonotype: Its antigen is still unknown.

CDR3 length: 17 amino acids. V lost 4 bases and J lost 7, with 25 bases in between. Naive CD8 libraries used roughly 17,000 to 1,000,000 sorted cells and 10%, 30% or 50% RNA. MiXCR was run by TCRdb on the PCR reads, yielding one entry per CDR3 protein. The top ten clones hold approximately 0.8% of a sample with about 320,000 distinct CDR3 sequences, around a fifth of them seen once. Sequenced sample: naive CD8+ T cells from blood, with Jurkat cell RNA spiked in. As to subset: FACS-sorted CD8+CD4-CCR7+CD45RA+ naive T cells. The source is a human donor in good health. Some libraries in this study had Jurkat cell RNA spiked in. The chain recombines TRBV12-3 or TRBV12-4 with TRBJ2-5, with a weak D call TRBD2 (5 bases). CDR3 protein: CASSSASSPGGRGTQYF. CDR3 DNA: TGTGCCAGCAGTTCCGCATCCTCACCCGGTGGTCGGGGGACCCAGTACTTC.